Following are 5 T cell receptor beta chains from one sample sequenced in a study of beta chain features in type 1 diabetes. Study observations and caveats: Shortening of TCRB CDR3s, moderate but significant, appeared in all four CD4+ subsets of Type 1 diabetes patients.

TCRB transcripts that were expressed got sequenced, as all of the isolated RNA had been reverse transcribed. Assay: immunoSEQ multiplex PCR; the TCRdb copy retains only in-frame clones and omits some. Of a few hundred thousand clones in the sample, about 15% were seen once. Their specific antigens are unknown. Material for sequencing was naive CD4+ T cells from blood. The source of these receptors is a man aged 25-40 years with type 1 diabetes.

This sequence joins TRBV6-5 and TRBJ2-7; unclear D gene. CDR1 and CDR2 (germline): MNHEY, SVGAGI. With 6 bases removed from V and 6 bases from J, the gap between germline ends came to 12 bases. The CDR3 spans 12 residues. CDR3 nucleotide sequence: TGTGCCAGCAGCCCCGAGGTGGGCGAGCAGTACTTC. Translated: CASSPEVGEQYF.

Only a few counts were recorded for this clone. CDR3 in amino acids: CASSRQHGQGTQPQHF. CDR3 coding DNA: TGCGCCAGCAGCCGACAACATGGGCAGGGGACCCAGCCCCAGCATTTT. The chain employs TRBV4-1 and TRBJ1-5; D is perhaps TRBD1 (6 bases). Per the germline V gene, CDR1 is MGHRA and CDR2 is YSYEKL. V dropped 4 bases and J dropped 7 bases, with 20 bases sitting between them. CDR3 length equals 16 residues.

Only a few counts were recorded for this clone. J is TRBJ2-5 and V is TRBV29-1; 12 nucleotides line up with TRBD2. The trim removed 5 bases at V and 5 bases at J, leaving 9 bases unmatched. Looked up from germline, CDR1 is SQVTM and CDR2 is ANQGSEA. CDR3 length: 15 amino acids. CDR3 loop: CSVCLAGGTRETQYF. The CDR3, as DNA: TGCAGCGTTTGTCTAGCGGGAGGGACCCGGGAGACCCAGTACTTC.

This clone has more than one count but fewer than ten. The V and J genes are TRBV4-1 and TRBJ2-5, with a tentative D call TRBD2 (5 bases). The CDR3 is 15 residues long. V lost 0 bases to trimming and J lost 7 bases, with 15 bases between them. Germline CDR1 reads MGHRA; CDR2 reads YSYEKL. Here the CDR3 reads CASSQESLTLATQYF. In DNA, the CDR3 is TGCGCCAGCAGCCAAGAGTCCCTTACTCTAGCGACCCAGTACTTC.

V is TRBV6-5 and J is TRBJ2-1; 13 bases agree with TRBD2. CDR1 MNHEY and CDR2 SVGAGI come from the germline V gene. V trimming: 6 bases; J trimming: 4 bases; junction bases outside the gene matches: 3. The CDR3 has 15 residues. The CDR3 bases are TGTGCCAGCAGACTAGCGGGAGGGCTGTACAATGAGCAGTTCTTC. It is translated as CASRLAGGLYNEQFF.